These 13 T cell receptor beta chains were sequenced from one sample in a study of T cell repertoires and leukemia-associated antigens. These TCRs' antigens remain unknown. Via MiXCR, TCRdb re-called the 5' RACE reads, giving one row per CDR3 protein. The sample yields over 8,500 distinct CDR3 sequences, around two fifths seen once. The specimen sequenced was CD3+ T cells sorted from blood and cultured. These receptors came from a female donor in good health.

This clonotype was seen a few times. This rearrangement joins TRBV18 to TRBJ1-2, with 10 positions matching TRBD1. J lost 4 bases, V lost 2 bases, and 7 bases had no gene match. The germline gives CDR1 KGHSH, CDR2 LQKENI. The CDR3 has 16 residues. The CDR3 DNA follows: TGTGCCAGCTCACCAACCGACAGGGGGCTTGTCTATGGCTACACCTTC. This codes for CASSPTDRGLVYGYTF.

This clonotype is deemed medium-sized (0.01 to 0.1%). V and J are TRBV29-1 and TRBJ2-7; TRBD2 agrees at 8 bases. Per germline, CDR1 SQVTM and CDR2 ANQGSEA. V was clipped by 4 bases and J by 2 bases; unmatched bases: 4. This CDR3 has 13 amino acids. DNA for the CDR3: TGCAGCGTTGCCCCGGGGGGGACCTACGAGCAGTACTTC. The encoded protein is CSVAPGGTYEQYF.

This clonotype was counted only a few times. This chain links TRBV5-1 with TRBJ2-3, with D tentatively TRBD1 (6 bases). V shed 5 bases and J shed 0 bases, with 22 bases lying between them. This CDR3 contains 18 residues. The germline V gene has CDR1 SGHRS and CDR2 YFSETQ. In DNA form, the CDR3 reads TGCGCCAGCAGTTACGGTCAGGGGACATTTTCTAGCACAGATACGCAGTATTTT. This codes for CASSYGQGTFSSTDTQYF.

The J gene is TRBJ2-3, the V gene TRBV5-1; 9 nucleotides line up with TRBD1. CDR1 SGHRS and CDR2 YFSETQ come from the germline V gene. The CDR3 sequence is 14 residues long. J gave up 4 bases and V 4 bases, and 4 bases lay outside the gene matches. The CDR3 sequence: CASSLGQGADTQYF. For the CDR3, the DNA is TGCGCCAGCAGCCTGGGACAGGGCGCAGATACGCAGTATTTT.

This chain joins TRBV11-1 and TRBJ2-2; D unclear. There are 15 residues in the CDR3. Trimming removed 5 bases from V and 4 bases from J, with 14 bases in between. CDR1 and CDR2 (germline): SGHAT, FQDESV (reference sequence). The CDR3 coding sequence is TGTGCCAGCAGCCCAGCCGGCATCGGCACCGGGGAGCTGTTTTTT. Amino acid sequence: CASSPAGIGTGELFF.

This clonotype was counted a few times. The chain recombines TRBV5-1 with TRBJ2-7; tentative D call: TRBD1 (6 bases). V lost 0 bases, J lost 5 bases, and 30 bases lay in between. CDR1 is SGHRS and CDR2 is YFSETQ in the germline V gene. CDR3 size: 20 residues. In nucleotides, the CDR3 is TGCGCCAGCAGCTTGGGGACAGCTACTCACCAAAACCCTCTCGTGCACGAGCAGTACTTC. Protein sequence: CASSLGTATHQNPLVHEQYF.

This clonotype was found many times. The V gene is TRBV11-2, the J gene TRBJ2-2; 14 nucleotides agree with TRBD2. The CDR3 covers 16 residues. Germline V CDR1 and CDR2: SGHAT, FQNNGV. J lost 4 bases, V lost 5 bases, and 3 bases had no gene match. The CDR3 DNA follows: TGTGCCAGCAGCCGTGGGACTAGCGGGAGCACCGGGGAGCTGTTTTTT. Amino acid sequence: CASSRGTSGSTGELFF.

CDR3 DNA: TGTGCCAGCAAGCCCGATTCGGATTACAATGAGCAGTTCTTC. It specifies CASKPDSDYNEQFF. The chain combines TRBV28 with TRBJ2-1; D remains ambiguous. The CDR3 is made up of 14 amino acids. Germline CDR1 and CDR2: MDHEN and SYDVKM. The germline V and J ends were trimmed by 7 bases and 4 bases, with 14 bases remaining between them.

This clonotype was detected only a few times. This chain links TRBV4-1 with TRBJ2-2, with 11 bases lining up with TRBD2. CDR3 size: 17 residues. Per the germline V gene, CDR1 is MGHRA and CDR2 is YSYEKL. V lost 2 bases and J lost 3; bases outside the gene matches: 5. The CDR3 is CASSQRGLAAHTGELFF. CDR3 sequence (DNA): TGCGCCAGCAGCCAAAGGGGACTAGCGGCTCACACCGGGGAGCTGTTTTTT.

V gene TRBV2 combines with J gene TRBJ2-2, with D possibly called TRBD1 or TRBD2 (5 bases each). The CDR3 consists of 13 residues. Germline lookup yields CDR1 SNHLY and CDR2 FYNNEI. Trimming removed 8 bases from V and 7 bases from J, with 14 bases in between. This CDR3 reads CASGARGLGELFF. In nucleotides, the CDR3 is TGTGCCAGCGGCGCCCGGGGCCTCGGGGAGCTGTTTTTT.

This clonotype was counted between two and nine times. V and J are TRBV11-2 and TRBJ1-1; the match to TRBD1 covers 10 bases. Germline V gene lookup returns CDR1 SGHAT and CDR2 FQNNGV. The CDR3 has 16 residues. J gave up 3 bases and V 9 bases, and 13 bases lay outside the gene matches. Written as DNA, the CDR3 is TGTGCCAGTAGTTTTAAGGCGGGGACAGGGGACACTGAAGCTTTCTTT. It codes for CASSFKAGTGDTEAFF. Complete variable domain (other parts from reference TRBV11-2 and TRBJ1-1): EAGVAQSPRYKIIEKRQSVAFWCNPISGHATLYWYQQILGQGPKLLIQFQNNGVVDDSQLPKDRFSAERLKGVDSTLKIQPAKLEDSAVYLCASSFKAGTGDTEAFFGQGTRLTVV.

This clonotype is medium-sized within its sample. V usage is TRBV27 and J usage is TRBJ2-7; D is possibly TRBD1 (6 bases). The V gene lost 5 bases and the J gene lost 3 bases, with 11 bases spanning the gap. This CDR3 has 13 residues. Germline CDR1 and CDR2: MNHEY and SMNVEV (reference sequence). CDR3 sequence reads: CASSPRGFYEQYF. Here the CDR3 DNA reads TGTGCCAGCAGTCCCAGGGGTTTCTACGAGCAGTACTTC.

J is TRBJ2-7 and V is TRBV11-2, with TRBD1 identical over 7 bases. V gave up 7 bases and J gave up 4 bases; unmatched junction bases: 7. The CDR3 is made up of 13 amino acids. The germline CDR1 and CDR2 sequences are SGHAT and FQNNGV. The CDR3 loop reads CASTHRGRYEQYF. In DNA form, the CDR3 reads TGTGCCAGCACGCACAGGGGTAGATACGAGCAGTACTTC.